This T cell receptor beta chain was captured by sequencing in a study of shared clonotypes between healthy human individuals. Study-level information: Aged 18 to 49, the donors were a couple of women and a few men.

Germline V CDR1 and CDR2: SGHNT, YYREEE (reference sequence). V shed 5 bases and J 8 bases; nucleotides not matched to a gene: 4. The CDR3 consists of 13 residues. The protocol was immunoSEQ multiplex PCR, while the TCRdb copy is restricted to in-frame clones and leaves out a portion. The data contain approximately 640,000 clones, around 72% of them singletons. All donors were healthy HIV-negative adults lacking recent acute infections or vaccinations. Both subsets, CD45RA+ naive and CD45RA-negative memory, were split from the CD4+ cells. The chain combines TRBV5-4 with TRBJ1-4, with TRBD1 identical over 9 bases. This TCR was recovered from a woman between 25 and 40 years old in good health. Sequenced material: memory CD4+ T cells sorted from blood. Subset here: CD45RA-negative fraction. CDR3 nucleotide sequence: TGTGCCAGCAGTCTTGACAGGGGGGAAAAACTGTTTTTT. The encoded protein is CASSLDRGEKLFF.